The following is a T cell receptor beta chain sequence with its context. Its antigen is currently unknown. The CDR3 runs to 12 residues. The germline V and J ends were trimmed by 5 bases and 3 bases, with 8 bases remaining between them. From germline, CDR1 is SGHVS and CDR2 FQNEAQ. These data belong to a study of immune cell composition in non-small cell lung cancer. Overall study findings and caveats: Smoking pack-years did not significantly correlate with tumour TCR-beta clonality.

Normal lung was taken at the farthest possible site, at least 3 cm from tumour. TCRdb's table, derived via immunoSEQ multiplex PCR, lists solely in-frame clones and lacks some. The table includes about 5,300 clones, approximately 90% detected once. The receptor's source is a human donor with non-small cell lung cancer. Some clones in this sample may be carry-over from other donors' samples. Sequencing used non-adjacent lung tissue. This chain uses TRBV7-8 with TRBJ2-7, with D unresolved. CDR3 in amino acids: CASSPGGYEQYF. The CDR3 DNA sequence: TGTGCCAGCAGCCCCGGCGGCTACGAGCAGTACTTC.